A selection of T cell receptor beta chains follows, all from one sample in a study of blood T cell repertoires in COVID-19. Clones were read by immunoSEQ multiplex PCR, and TCRdb kept only the in-frame ones, dropping some. The table records 300,000 to 350,000 clones, 87% of them present only once. Source material: peripheral blood. The source of these receptors is a young man with active or convalescent COVID-19. CDR3s include the opening cysteine and the closing phenylalanine or tryptophan. The D gene is left open where the match is weak. Size tells how often a clone was seen (once, few, many) or the class of an expanded clone, and some rows leave it out.

CDR3 DNA: TGTGCCAGCAAACTAGCGGGATCGAGTCGGGTTGAGCAGTTCTTC; CDR3 protein: CASKLAGSSRVEQFF; J gene: TRBJ2-1; clone size: once; D gene: TRBD2; V gene: TRBV19
CDR3 DNA: TGCGCCAGCAGCCGCAGCGGGGGCTGGGCTTCACCCCTCCACTTT; CDR3 protein: CASSRSGGWASPLHF; J gene: TRBJ1-6; clone size: -; D gene: -; V gene: TRBV4-1
CDR3 DNA: TGTGCCACCAGCAGAGATCCCAGGGGGACAGGGAACACCGGGGAGCTGTTTTTT; CDR3 protein: CATSRDPRGTGNTGELFF; J gene: TRBJ2-2; clone size: -; D gene: TRBD1; V gene: TRBV15
CDR3 DNA: TGTGCCAGCAGCTTATCCGGAGATCAGCCCCAGCATTTT; CDR3 protein: CASSLSGDQPQHF; J gene: TRBJ1-5; clone size: -; D gene: -; V gene: TRBV7-8
CDR3 DNA: TGTGCCAGCTCACTGACCGGGACAGGGGTTAACTATGGCTACACCTTC; CDR3 protein: CASSLTGTGVNYGYTF; J gene: TRBJ1-2; clone size: -; D gene: TRBD1; V gene: TRBV18
CDR3 DNA: TGTGCCAGCAGCTTATATTCGGTCGAATCGGACGAGCAGTACTTC; CDR3 protein: CASSLYSVESDEQYF; J gene: TRBJ2-7; clone size: -; D gene: -; V gene: TRBV7-3
CDR3 DNA: TGTGCCAGCAGCCCGGGACAGGGGAATTCACCCCTCCACTTT; CDR3 protein: CASSPGQGNSPLHF; J gene: TRBJ1-6; clone size: -; D gene: TRBD1; V gene: TRBV5-4
CDR3 DNA: TGTGCCAGCAGTTTGGTCAGATCCTACGAGCAGTACTTC; CDR3 protein: CASSLVRSYEQYF; J gene: TRBJ2-7; clone size: few; D gene: -; V gene: TRBV27
CDR3 DNA: TGTGCCAGCAGTGAAGCGCCGAGTCCTAGGTATGGACCCCTCCACTTT; CDR3 protein: CASSEAPSPRYGPLHF; J gene: TRBJ1-6; clone size: -; D gene: -; V gene: TRBV2
CDR3 DNA: TGTGCCAGCAGCGTAGCAGCGGGAGTCTGGGAGACCCAGTACTTC; CDR3 protein: CASSVAAGVWETQYF; J gene: TRBJ2-5; clone size: once; D gene: TRBD2; V gene: TRBV9
CDR3 DNA: TGTGCCAGCAGCCAGGCCGAGGAGGGGTACGAGCAGTACTTC; CDR3 protein: CASSQAEEGYEQYF; J gene: TRBJ2-7; clone size: -; D gene: -; V gene: TRBV14
CDR3 DNA: TGTGCCAGCAGTTACCCCTTCGGGGGTTGGAACACTGAAGCTTTCTTT; CDR3 protein: CASSYPFGGWNTEAFF; J gene: TRBJ1-1; clone size: -; D gene: -; V gene: TRBV28
CDR3 DNA: TGTGCCAGCAGCCAAGTTATGGCGGGAGCAGGCGAGCAGTACTTC; CDR3 protein: CASSQVMAGAGEQYF; J gene: TRBJ2-7; clone size: -; D gene: TRBD2; V gene: TRBV4-2
CDR3 DNA: TGCGCCAGGGACCATGGACAGGTACTCCCTAATGAGCAGTTCTTC; CDR3 protein: CARDHGQVLPNEQFF; J gene: TRBJ2-1; clone size: -; D gene: TRBD1; V gene: TRBV10-1
CDR3 DNA: TGCGCCAGCTCAAACTGGACAGGGAATGGCTACACCTTC; CDR3 protein: CASSNWTGNGYTF; J gene: TRBJ1-2; clone size: -; D gene: TRBD1; V gene: TRBV10-1
CDR3 DNA: TGTGCCAGCAGTCTCCGACAGGGGATCTATGGCTACACCTTC; CDR3 protein: CASSLRQGIYGYTF; J gene: TRBJ1-2; clone size: -; D gene: TRBD1; V gene: TRBV27
CDR3 DNA: TGTGCCAGCAGCCCTGCCGATAGCGGGAGTGTTTTTTCGGGAGAGACCCAGTACTTC; CDR3 protein: CASSPADSGSVFSGETQYF; J gene: TRBJ2-5; clone size: -; D gene: TRBD2; V gene: TRBV7-9
CDR3 DNA: TGTGCCAGCTCACCAAGTAATGGGCTAAATGAGCAGTTCTTC; CDR3 protein: CASSPSNGLNEQFF; J gene: TRBJ2-1; clone size: -; D gene: -; V gene: TRBV18
CDR3 DNA: TGTGCCAGTAGGGGACAGGGAGAGAGGAACACTGAAGCTTTCTTT; CDR3 protein: CASRGQGERNTEAFF; J gene: TRBJ1-1; clone size: -; D gene: TRBD1; V gene: TRBV19
CDR3 DNA: TGTGCCAGCAGCTTAGGCAGGGAGGTCGAAAAACTGTTTTTT; CDR3 protein: CASSLGREVEKLFF; J gene: TRBJ1-4; clone size: -; D gene: -; V gene: TRBV7-9
CDR3 DNA: TGTGCCAGCAGTTACCCTTCCGGGAGGGGGGAGACCCAGTACTTC; CDR3 protein: CASSYPSGRGETQYF; J gene: TRBJ2-5; clone size: -; D gene: TRBD2; V gene: TRBV6-6
CDR3 DNA: TGTGCCAGCAGTATCGGGCTAGCGGGGGGGCGTGGCACCGGGGAGCTGTTTTTT; CDR3 protein: CASSIGLAGGRGTGELFF; J gene: TRBJ2-2; clone size: -; D gene: TRBD2; V gene: TRBV6-2/TRBV6-3
CDR3 DNA: TGTGCCAGTGGGGAGGGAAGCTACGAGCAGTACTTC; CDR3 protein: CASGEGSYEQYF; J gene: TRBJ2-7; clone size: -; D gene: TRBD2; V gene: TRBV11-2
CDR3 DNA: TGTGCCAGCAGCCCAGGGGACAGCACGAATAATTCACCCCTCCACTTT; CDR3 protein: CASSPGDSTNNSPLHF; J gene: TRBJ1-6; clone size: once; D gene: TRBD1; V gene: TRBV7-2
CDR3 DNA: TGTGCCAGCAGCCCCCGGGTGCCTGAAGCTTTCTTT; CDR3 protein: CASSPRVPEAFF; J gene: TRBJ1-1; clone size: few; D gene: -; V gene: TRBV7-9
CDR3 DNA: TGTGCCACCGAGACAGGACTTAACAATGGCTACACCTTC; CDR3 protein: CATETGLNNGYTF; J gene: TRBJ1-2; clone size: few; D gene: -; V gene: TRBV12-3/TRBV12-4
CDR3 DNA: TGCGCCAGCAGCGGGGACAGGGACACTGAAGCTTTCTTT; CDR3 protein: CASSGDRDTEAFF; J gene: TRBJ1-1; clone size: -; D gene: TRBD1; V gene: TRBV5-1
CDR3 DNA: TGCGCCAGCAGCCAGAGGATAGACAGGACCTATGGCTACACCTTC; CDR3 protein: CASSQRIDRTYGYTF; J gene: TRBJ1-2; clone size: -; D gene: -; V gene: TRBV4-1
CDR3 DNA: TGTGCCAGCAGCTTATCCCTCGGGGTGGGGATTAGGAATGGCTACACCTTC; CDR3 protein: CASSLSLGVGIRNGYTF; J gene: TRBJ1-2; clone size: -; D gene: -; V gene: TRBV7-8
CDR3 DNA: TGCGCCAGCAGCCAATCCCAGGGGGCCCTTACTGAAGCTTTCTTT; CDR3 protein: CASSQSQGALTEAFF; J gene: TRBJ1-1; clone size: -; D gene: TRBD1; V gene: TRBV4-1
CDR3 DNA: TGTGCCAGCAGCGCAGCAGGACTAGCAAACAATGAGCAGTTCTTC; CDR3 protein: CASSAAGLANNEQFF; J gene: TRBJ2-1; clone size: once; D gene: TRBD2; V gene: TRBV7-9
CDR3 DNA: TGTGCCAGCAGCCGAGTAACCGGGGAGCTGTTTTTT; CDR3 protein: CASSRVTGELFF; J gene: TRBJ2-2; clone size: -; D gene: -; V gene: TRBV3-1/TRBV3-2
CDR3 DNA: TGTGCCAGCAGCAGGACAGTCTATGGCTACACCTTC; CDR3 protein: CASSRTVYGYTF; J gene: TRBJ1-2; clone size: few; D gene: -; V gene: TRBV9
CDR3 DNA: TGTGCCAGCAGCTTGGGGGACAGGGGGCACGAGACCCAGTACTTC; CDR3 protein: CASSLGDRGHETQYF; J gene: TRBJ2-5; clone size: -; D gene: TRBD1; V gene: TRBV5-6
CDR3 DNA: TGTGCCAGCAGTGATGAGGGTTCGGGGCAGTTCTTC; CDR3 protein: CASSDEGSGQFF; J gene: TRBJ2-1; clone size: once; D gene: -; V gene: TRBV6-1
CDR3 DNA: TGTGCCAGCAGTTTAACGACAGGGGGTTCCGGGGAGCTGTTTTTT; CDR3 protein: CASSLTTGGSGELFF; J gene: TRBJ2-2; clone size: -; D gene: TRBD1; V gene: TRBV27
CDR3 DNA: TGCGCCAGCAGACCAGGGGGCTTTAATGAAAAACTGTTTTTT; CDR3 protein: CASRPGGFNEKLFF; J gene: TRBJ1-4; clone size: once; D gene: TRBD1; V gene: TRBV4-3
CDR3 DNA: TGTGCCAGCAGCCCCCGGACAGGGTCCTTAGGCGAGCAGTACTTC; CDR3 protein: CASSPRTGSLGEQYF; J gene: TRBJ2-7; clone size: -; D gene: TRBD1; V gene: TRBV9
CDR3 DNA: TGTGCCAGCAGCTTGGTTGCGATTAGCTCTGGAAACACCATATATTTT; CDR3 protein: CASSLVAISSGNTIYF; J gene: TRBJ1-3; clone size: -; D gene: -; V gene: TRBV5-8
CDR3 DNA: TGTGCCAGTAGTAAGTTGTTGACAGGACAAGAGACCCAGTACTTC; CDR3 protein: CASSKLLTGQETQYF; J gene: TRBJ2-5; clone size: -; D gene: -; V gene: TRBV19
CDR3 DNA: TGTGCCAGCTCATCCCCCACGACAGAGGCTTTCTTT; CDR3 protein: CASSSPTTEAFF; J gene: TRBJ1-1; clone size: once; D gene: -; V gene: TRBV18
CDR3 DNA: TGTGCCAGCAGCCACGACAGGGGGTATGGCTACACCTTC; CDR3 protein: CASSHDRGYGYTF; J gene: TRBJ1-2; clone size: -; D gene: TRBD1; V gene: TRBV6-5
CDR3 DNA: TGTGCCAGCACCCGAAGGGCCCCACAGGGCTATGGCTACACCTTC; CDR3 protein: CASTRRAPQGYGYTF; J gene: TRBJ1-2; clone size: -; D gene: -; V gene: TRBV2
CDR3 DNA: TGTGCCAGCAGCTTAGACAGGGATTTGGAAAAACTGTTTTTT; CDR3 protein: CASSLDRDLEKLFF; J gene: TRBJ1-4; clone size: -; D gene: -; V gene: TRBV11-2
CDR3 DNA: TGCGCCAGCAGCCGGGTAAGAGGGGGTGGCTACGAGCAGTACTTC; CDR3 protein: CASSRVRGGGYEQYF; J gene: TRBJ2-7; clone size: -; D gene: -; V gene: TRBV4-3
CDR3 DNA: TGTGCCAGCAGGCCAACAGGGATCGATGAGCAGTTCTTC; CDR3 protein: CASRPTGIDEQFF; J gene: TRBJ2-1; clone size: -; D gene: -; V gene: TRBV27
CDR3 DNA: TGCGCCAGCGGACCGACAGGGGGGAACACTGAAGCTTTCTTT; CDR3 protein: CASGPTGGNTEAFF; J gene: TRBJ1-1; clone size: once; D gene: TRBD1; V gene: TRBV5-1
CDR3 DNA: TGTGCCAGCAGTGGAGCGGGGGGGGACGAGCAGTACTTC; CDR3 protein: CASSGAGGDEQYF; J gene: TRBJ2-7; clone size: -; D gene: TRBD2; V gene: TRBV11-3
CDR3 DNA: TGTGCCAGCAGCCCGAATAGCCGGGACACCGGGGAGCTGTTTTTT; CDR3 protein: CASSPNSRDTGELFF; J gene: TRBJ2-2; clone size: few; D gene: -; V gene: TRBV6-2/TRBV6-3
CDR3 DNA: TGTGCCAGTAGTATTCAGGGGTCCCAGAACTATGGCTACACCTTC; CDR3 protein: CASSIQGSQNYGYTF; J gene: TRBJ1-2; clone size: -; D gene: -; V gene: TRBV19
CDR3 DNA: TGCGCCAGCAGCCCTCAGGCGCTACTTAGCAATCAGCCCCAGCATTTT; CDR3 protein: CASSPQALLSNQPQHF; J gene: TRBJ1-5; clone size: -; D gene: -; V gene: TRBV4-1